A selection of T cell receptor beta chains follows, all from one sample in a study of cytomegalovirus exposure and HLA in healthy donors. Some clones are missing from TCRdb's copy, which holds only in-frame ones; the method was immunoSEQ multiplex PCR. Here the sample spans fewer than 200,000 clones, roughly 84% being singletons. The sequenced material came from PBMCs. These receptor sequences come from a male donor in good health and CMV-seronegative. The CDR3 runs from the conserved cysteine through the conserved F or W. Each record gives: V gene, CDR3 protein.

v_call: TRBV7-6; cdr3_aa: CASSQSRGGDIGTQYF
v_call: TRBV19; cdr3_aa: CASSMVGLKRDNEQFF
v_call: TRBV30; cdr3_aa: CACSGQGGTEAFF
v_call: TRBV19; cdr3_aa: CASSIGGSGNTIYF
v_call: TRBV7-9; cdr3_aa: CASSWTGDSGELFF
v_call: TRBV10-3; cdr3_aa: CAISENSGGSGETQYF
v_call: TRBV2; cdr3_aa: CASSGGFQPQHF
v_call: TRBV5-1; cdr3_aa: CASSLAVSLQETQYF
v_call: TRBV5-8; cdr3_aa: CASSDRTGNGYTF
v_call: TRBV9; cdr3_aa: CASSPKGLAGNEQFF
v_call: TRBV19; cdr3_aa: CASTWNGRTYNEQFF
v_call: TRBV7-9; cdr3_aa: CASSTRGQRKTDTQYF
v_call: TRBV18; cdr3_aa: CASSTGQGRVEQYF
v_call: TRBV14; cdr3_aa: CASSRLSLRDNEKLFF
v_call: TRBV18; cdr3_aa: CASSPDQSGDGYTF
v_call: TRBV19; cdr3_aa: CASSIIAGATGELFF
v_call: TRBV29-1; cdr3_aa: CSVVAGDGYTF
v_call: TRBV9; cdr3_aa: CASSVGPRDRGNTIYF
v_call: TRBV18; cdr3_aa: CASSPGAGVGYTF